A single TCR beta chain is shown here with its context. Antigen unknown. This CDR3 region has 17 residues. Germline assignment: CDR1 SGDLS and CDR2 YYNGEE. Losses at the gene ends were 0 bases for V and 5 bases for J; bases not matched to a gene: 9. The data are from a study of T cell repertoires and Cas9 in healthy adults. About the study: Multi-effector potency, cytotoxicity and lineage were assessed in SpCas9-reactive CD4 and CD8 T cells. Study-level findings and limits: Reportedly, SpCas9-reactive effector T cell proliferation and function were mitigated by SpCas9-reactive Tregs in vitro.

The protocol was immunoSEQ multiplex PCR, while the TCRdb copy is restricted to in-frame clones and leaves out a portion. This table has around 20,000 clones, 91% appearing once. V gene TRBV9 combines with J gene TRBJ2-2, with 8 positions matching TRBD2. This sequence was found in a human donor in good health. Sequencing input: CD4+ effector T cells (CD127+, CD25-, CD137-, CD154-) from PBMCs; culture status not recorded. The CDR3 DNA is TGTGCCAGCAGCGTAGAGTCCAGCGGGAGACGTACCGGGGAGCTGTTTTTT. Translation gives CASSVESSGRRTGELFF. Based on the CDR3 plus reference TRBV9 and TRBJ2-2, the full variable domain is DSGVTQTPKHLITATGQRVTLRCSPRSGDLSVYWYQQSLDQGLQFLIQYYNGEERAKGNILERFSAQQFPDLHSELNLSSLELGDSALYFCASSVESSGRRTGELFFGEGSRLTVL.